This T cell receptor beta chain derives from a study of control samples from healthy donors and cancer patients. TCRdb's copy holds only in-frame clones and misses some; the assay was immunoSEQ multiplex PCR. The sample lists tens of thousands of clones; 84% were seen once. Germline V lookup: CDR1 KGHSH, CDR2 LQKENI. This CDR3 has 14 residues. V was trimmed by 4 bases and J by 0 bases, leaving 9 bases between them. This TCR was recovered from a man aged 50-60 years in good health. This chain joins TRBV18 and TRBJ1-1; D is ambiguous. The sample was blood. The CDR3 nucleotides are TGTGCCAGCTCACTAGACCGGGTGAACACTGAAGCTTTCTTT. Translated, it gives CASSLDRVNTEAFF.